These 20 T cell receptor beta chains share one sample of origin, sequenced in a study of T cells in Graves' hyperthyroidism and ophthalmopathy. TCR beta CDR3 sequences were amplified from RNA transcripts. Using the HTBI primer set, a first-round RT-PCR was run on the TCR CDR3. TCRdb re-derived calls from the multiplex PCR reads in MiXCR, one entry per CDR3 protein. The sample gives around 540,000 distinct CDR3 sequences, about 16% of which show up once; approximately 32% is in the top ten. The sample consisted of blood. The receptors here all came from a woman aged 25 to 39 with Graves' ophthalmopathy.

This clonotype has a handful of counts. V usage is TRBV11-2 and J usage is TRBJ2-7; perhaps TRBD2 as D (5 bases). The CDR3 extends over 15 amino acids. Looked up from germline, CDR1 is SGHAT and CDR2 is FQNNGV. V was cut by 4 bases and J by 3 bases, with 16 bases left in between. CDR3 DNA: TGTGCCAGCAGCTCCCCTGGACGGAGGCGCTACGAGCAGTACTTC. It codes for CASSSPGRRRYEQYF.

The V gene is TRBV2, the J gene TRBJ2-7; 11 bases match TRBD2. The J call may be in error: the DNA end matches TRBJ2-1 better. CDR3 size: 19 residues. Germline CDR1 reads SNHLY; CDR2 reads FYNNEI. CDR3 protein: CASNIGGLAGGDYSYEQFF. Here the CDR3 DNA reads TGTGCCAGCAATATAGGTGGCCTAGCGGGAGGCGATTACTCCTACGAGCAGTTCTTC.

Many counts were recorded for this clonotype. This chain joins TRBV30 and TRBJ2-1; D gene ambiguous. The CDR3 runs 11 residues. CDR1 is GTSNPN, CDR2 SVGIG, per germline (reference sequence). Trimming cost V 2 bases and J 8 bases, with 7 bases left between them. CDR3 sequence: CAWSSLHEQFF. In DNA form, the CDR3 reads TGTGCCTGGAGTTCGTTGCATGAGCAGTTCTTC.

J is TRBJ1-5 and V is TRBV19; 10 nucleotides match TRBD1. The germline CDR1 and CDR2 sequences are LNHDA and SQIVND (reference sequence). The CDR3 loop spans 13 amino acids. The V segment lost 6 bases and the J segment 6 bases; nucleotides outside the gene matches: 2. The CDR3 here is CASSGQGGQPQHF. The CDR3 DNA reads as TGTGCCAGTAGCGGACAGGGGGGTCAGCCCCAGCATTTT.

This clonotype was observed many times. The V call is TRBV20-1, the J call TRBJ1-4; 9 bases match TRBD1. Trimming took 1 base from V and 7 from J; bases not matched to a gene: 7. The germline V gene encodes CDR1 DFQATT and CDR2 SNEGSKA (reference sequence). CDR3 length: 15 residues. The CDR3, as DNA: TGCAGTGCTAGAGCCGGGACAGGGAGAAGTGAAAAACTGTTTTTT. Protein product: CSARAGTGRSEKLFF.

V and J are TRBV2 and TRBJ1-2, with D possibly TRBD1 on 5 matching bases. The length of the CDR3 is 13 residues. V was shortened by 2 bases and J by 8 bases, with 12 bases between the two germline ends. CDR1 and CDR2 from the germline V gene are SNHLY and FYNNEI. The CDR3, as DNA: TGTGCCAGCAGTGAAACGGGGCTAGGAGGCTACACCTTC. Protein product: CASSETGLGGYTF.

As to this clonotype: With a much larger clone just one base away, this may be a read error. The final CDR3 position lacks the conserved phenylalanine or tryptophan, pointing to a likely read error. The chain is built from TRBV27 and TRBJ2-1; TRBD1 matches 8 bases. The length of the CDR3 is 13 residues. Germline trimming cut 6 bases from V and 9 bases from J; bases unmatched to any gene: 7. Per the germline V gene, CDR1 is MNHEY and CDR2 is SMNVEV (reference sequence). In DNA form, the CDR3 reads TGTGCCAGCAGACAACCAGGGGGCAGTGAGCAGTTCTCC. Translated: CASRQPGGSEQFS.

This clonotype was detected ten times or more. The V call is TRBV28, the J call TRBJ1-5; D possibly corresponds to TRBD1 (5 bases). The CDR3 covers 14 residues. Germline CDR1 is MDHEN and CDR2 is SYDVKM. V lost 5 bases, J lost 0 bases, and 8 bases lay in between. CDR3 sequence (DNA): TGTGCCAGCAGTGGGACGGATAGCAATCAGCCCCAGCATTTT. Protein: CASSGTDSNQPQHF. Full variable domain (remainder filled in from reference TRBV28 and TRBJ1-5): DVKVTQSSRYLVKRTGEKVFLECVQDMDHENMFWYRQDPGLGLRLIYFSYDVKMKEKGDIPEGYSVSREKKERFSLILESASTNQTSMYLCASSGTDSNQPQHFGDGTRLSIL.

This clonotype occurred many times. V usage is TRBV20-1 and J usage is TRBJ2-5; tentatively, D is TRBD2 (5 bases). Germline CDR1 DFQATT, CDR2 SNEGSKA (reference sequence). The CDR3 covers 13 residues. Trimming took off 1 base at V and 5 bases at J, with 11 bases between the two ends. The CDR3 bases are TGCAGTGCTAGAGGCCCCCGGAGGGAGACCCAGTACTTC. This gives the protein CSARGPRRETQYF.

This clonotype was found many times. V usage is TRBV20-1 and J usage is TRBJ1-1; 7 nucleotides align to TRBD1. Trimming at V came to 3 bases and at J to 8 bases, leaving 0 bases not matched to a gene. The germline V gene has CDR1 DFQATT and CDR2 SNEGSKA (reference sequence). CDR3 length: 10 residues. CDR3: CSARGQEAFF. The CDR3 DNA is TGCAGTGCTAGGGGACAGGAAGCTTTCTTT.

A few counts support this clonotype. The CDR3, as DNA: TGCAGCGCTGCCTTAGCGGGAGGGCCGAATGAGCAGTTCTTC. It encodes CSAALAGGPNEQFF. This rearrangement joins TRBV29-1 to TRBJ2-1; 11 positions agree with TRBD2. The CDR3 loop spans 14 amino acids. The germline gives CDR1 SQVTM, CDR2 ANQGSEA. V lost 7 bases to trimming and J lost 7 bases; unmatched junction nucleotides: 9.

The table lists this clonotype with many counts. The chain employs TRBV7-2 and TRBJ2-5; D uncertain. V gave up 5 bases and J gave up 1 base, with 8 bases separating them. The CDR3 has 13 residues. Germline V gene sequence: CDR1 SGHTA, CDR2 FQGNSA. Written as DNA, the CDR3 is TGTGCCAGCAGCCAAATCTCCCAAGAGACCCAGTACTTC. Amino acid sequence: CASSQISQETQYF.

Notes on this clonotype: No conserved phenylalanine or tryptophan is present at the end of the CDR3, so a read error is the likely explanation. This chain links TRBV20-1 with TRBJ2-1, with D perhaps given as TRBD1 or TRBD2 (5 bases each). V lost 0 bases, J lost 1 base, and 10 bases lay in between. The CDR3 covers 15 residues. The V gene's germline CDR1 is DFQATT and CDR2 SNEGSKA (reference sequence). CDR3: CSARDPGASYNEQFL. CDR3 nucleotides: TGCAGTGCTAGAGATCCCGGGGCGTCCTACAATGAGCAGTTCCTC.

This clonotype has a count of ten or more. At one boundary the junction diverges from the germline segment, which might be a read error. CDR3 nucleotide sequence: TGTGCTAGCAGCAACCTAGCGGGTGTATCCACCGGGGAGCTGTTTTTT. It encodes CASSNLAGVSTGELFF. The chain recombines TRBV7-7 with TRBJ2-2; the match to TRBD2 covers 8 bases. From germline, CDR1 is SSHAT and CDR2 FNYEAQ (reference sequence). There are 16 residues in the CDR3.

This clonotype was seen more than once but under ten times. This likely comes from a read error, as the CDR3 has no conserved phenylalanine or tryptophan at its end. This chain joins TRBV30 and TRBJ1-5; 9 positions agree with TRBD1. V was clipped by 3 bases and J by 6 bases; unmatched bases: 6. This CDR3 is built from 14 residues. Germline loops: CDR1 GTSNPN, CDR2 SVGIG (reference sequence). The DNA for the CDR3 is TGTGCCTGGAGCTTGACAGGGGGGTTTCAGCCCCAGCATCTT. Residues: CAWSLTGGFQPQHL.

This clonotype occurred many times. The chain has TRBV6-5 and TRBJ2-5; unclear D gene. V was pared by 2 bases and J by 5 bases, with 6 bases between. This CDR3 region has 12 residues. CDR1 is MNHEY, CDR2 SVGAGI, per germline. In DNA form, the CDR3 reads TGTGCCAGCAGTTACGAACGGGAGACCCAGTACTTC. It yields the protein CASSYERETQYF.

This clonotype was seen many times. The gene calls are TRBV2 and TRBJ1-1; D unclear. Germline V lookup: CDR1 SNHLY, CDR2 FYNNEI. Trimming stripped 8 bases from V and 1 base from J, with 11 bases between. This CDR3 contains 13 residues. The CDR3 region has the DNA TGTGCCAGCCACCACAGTGCGAACACTGAAGCTTTCTTT. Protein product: CASHHSANTEAFF.

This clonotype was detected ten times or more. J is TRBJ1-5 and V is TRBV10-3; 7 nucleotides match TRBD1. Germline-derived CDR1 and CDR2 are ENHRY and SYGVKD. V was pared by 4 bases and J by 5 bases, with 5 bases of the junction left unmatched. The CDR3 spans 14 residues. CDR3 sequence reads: CAISGGTEDQPQHF. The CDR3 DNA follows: TGTGCCATCAGTGGGGGGACAGAAGATCAGCCCCAGCATTTT.

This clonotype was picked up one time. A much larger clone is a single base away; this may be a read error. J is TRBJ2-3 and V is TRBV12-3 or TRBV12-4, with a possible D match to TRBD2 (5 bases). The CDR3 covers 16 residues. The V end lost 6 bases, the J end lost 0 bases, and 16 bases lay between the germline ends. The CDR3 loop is CASSYGNIASTDTQYF. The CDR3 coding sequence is TGTGCCAGCAGCTACGGGAACATAGCTAGCACAGATACGCAGTATTTT.

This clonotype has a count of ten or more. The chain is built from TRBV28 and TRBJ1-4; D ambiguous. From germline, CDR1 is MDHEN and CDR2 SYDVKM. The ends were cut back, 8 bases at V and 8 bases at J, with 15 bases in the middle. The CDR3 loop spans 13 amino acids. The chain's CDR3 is CASQTGPEEKLFF. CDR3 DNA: TGTGCCAGCCAAACCGGGCCAGAAGAAAAACTGTTTTTT.